Listed below are T cell receptor beta chains from one sample, sequenced in a study of shared clonotypes between healthy human individuals. Libraries were prepared by immunoSEQ multiplex PCR; TCRdb keeps only in-frame clonotypes and omits some of them. In the table there are about 600,000 clones, more than 95% of which are singletons. Specimen: naive CD4+ T cells sorted from blood. These receptors were obtained from a woman aged 25 to 39 in good health. CDR3s include the opening cysteine and the closing phenylalanine or tryptophan. The order of the fields is J gene, CDR3 length, V gene, D gene, clone size, CDR3 protein, CDR3 DNA. D genes are given only for firm matches. Only some rows state a clone size, as once, few, many or a class for expanded clones.

TRBJ1-5	15	TRBV18	NA	NA	CASSPPEGGSQPQHF	TGTGCCAGCTCACCACCGGAGGGAGGATCCCAGCCCCAGCATTTT
TRBJ1-1	14	TRBV18	NA	NA	CASSPGEGHTEAFF	TGTGCCAGCTCACCAGGGGAGGGCCACACTGAAGCTTTCTTT
TRBJ2-3	15	TRBV28	NA	NA	CASSSVAPSTDTQYF	TGTGCCAGCAGTTCAGTCGCTCCTAGCACAGATACGCAGTATTTT
TRBJ2-5	18	TRBV1	NA	once	CTSSRGNLKGAAQETQYF	TGCACCAGCAGCCGAGGAAATCTGAAGGGAGCGGCCCAAGAGACCCAGTACTTC
TRBJ1-5	13	TRBV6-5	NA	NA	CASSFQSGQPQHF	TGTGCCAGCAGTTTCCAGAGCGGTCAGCCCCAGCATTTT
TRBJ1-1	14	TRBV6-4	NA	NA	CASSFSWGSTEAFF	TGTGCCAGCAGCTTTAGTTGGGGATCCACTGAAGCTTTCTTT
TRBJ1-1	14	TRBV7-9	TRBD1	NA	CASSLQGVNTEAFF	TGTGCCAGCAGCCTACAGGGGGTGAACACTGAAGCTTTCTTT
TRBJ2-4	13	TRBV25-1	NA	NA	CASSEETKNIQYF	TGTGCCAGCAGTGAGGAGACTAAAAACATTCAGTACTTC
TRBJ1-1	16	TRBV18	NA	NA	CASSSHRDSRNTEAFF	TGTGCCAGCTCATCACACCGGGACTCGAGGAACACTGAAGCTTTCTTT
TRBJ2-1	16	TRBV27	NA	NA	CASSLSAGSTYNEQFF	TGTGCCAGCAGTTTATCCGCCGGGTCCACCTACAATGAGCAGTTCTTC
TRBJ2-3	14	TRBV5-6	NA	NA	CASSLFPSTDTQYF	TGTGCCAGCAGCTTGTTCCCCTCCACAGATACGCAGTATTTT
TRBJ2-5	14	TRBV11-2	TRBD1	NA	CASSVGTGEETQYF	TGTGCCAGCAGCGTAGGGACAGGGGAAGAGACCCAGTACTTC
TRBJ1-1	13	TRBV4-1	NA	NA	CASSQRTDTEAFF	TGCGCCAGCAGCCAACGGACAGACACTGAAGCTTTCTTT